The clone carrying this T cell receptor (beta chain) was recorded at least ten times. Antigen: not known. One junction end disagrees with the germline gene, perhaps due to a read error. MiXCR was run by TCRdb on the 5' RACE reads, yielding one entry per CDR3 protein. The table lists around 63,000 distinct CDR3 sequences, about 7% of them singletons. This record belongs to a study of T cells after yellow fever vaccination. General study results and limits: After the booster, approximately 95% of CD4 and approximately 87% of CD8 primary-response clones were re-detected.

CDR1 is SSHAT, CDR2 FNYEAQ, per germline (reference sequence). This CDR3 contains 15 residues. The sample here was CD8+ T cells sorted from PBMCs, taken 15 days after the yellow fever booster vaccination. The gene calls are TRBV7-7 and TRBJ2-1; 12 nucleotides line up with TRBD2. The clonotype was recovered from a man aged 30-40 years who received the YFV17D yellow fever vaccine. The CDR3: CASSLSRTSGDEQFF. CDR3 sequence (DNA): TGTGCTAGCAGCTTATCCCGGACTAGCGGGGATGAGCAGTTCTTC. Drawing the rest from reference TRBV7-7 and TRBJ2-1, the complete variable domain is GAGVSQSPRYKVTKRGQDVTLRCDPISSHATLYWYQQALGQGPEFLTYFNYEAQPDKSGLPSDRFSAERPEGSISTLTIQRTEQRDSAMYRCASSLSRTSGDEQFFGPGTRLTVL.